Listed here are 26 T cell receptor beta chains from one sample, sequenced in a study of monozygotic twins with inflammatory bowel disease. TCRdb reprocessed the 5' RACE reads and keeps a single row for each CDR3 protein, giving no DNA. The sample shows 350,000 to 400,000 distinct CDR3 sequences, and 2.6% sits with its ten largest clones. Input material: blood. The source is a human donor with ulcerative colitis or Crohn's disease, or a healthy co-twin of an affected twin (not recorded which).

The chain combines TRBV20-1 with TRBJ2-1; TCRdb proposes TRBD1, but this gene call is untestable without DNA. This CDR3 contains 12 residues. Germline values: CDR1 DFQATT, CDR2 SNEGSKA (reference sequence). The CDR3 region is CTGAGDSDEQFF.

This rearrangement joins TRBV5-1 to TRBJ2-2. The CDR3 has 15 residues. Germline assignment: CDR1 SGHRS and CDR2 YFSETQ. CDR3 region: CASSLPVKNTGELFF.

V and J are TRBV7-9 and TRBJ2-7. Looked up from germline, CDR1 is SEHNR and CDR2 is FQNEAQ (reference sequence). The CDR3 runs to 13 residues. CDR3 loop: CASSLAVSYEQYF.

The chain links TRBV5-1 to TRBJ2-1; the TRBD1 assignment by TCRdb is unverifiable without DNA. Germline CDR1 and CDR2: SGHRS and YFSETQ. CDR3 size: 15 residues. The CDR3 sequence is CASSLVGQGSNEQFF.

This chain links TRBV20-1 with TRBJ2-3; TCRdb proposes TRBD1, but this gene call is untestable without DNA. The CDR3 totals 13 residues. Germline V gene sequence: CDR1 DFQATT, CDR2 SNEGSKA (reference sequence). CDR3 sequence: CSAPTGSTDTQYF.

The rearrangement joins TRBV6-5 to TRBJ2-7; TCRdb indicates TRBD1, and absent DNA this call remains unverified. The CDR3 loop spans 11 amino acids. The germline V gene encodes CDR1 MNHEY and CDR2 SVGAGI. The CDR3 loop reads CASSSRVEQYF.

The rearrangement uses TRBV14 and TRBJ2-7; without DNA, the TCRdb call of TRBD1 cannot be checked. From germline, CDR1 is SGHDN and CDR2 FVKESK. CDR3 length: 16 amino acids. This chain's CDR3 is CASSPPGGGSSYEQYF.

V is TRBV4-3 and J is TRBJ2-5; TCRdb designates TRBD2, a call that cannot be tested without DNA. The germline V gene encodes CDR1 LGHNA and CDR2 YSLEER. The CDR3 has 16 residues. CDR3 loop: CASSQGSRDLLETQYF.

The V and J genes are TRBV12-3 or TRBV12-4 and TRBJ2-7. CDR3 length: 15 residues. The CDR3 reads CAIQLRSSNSYEQYF.

The chain has TRBV28 and TRBJ2-3; TCRdb proposes TRBD2, but this gene call is untestable without DNA. Per the germline V gene, CDR1 is MDHEN and CDR2 is SYDVKM. The CDR3 has 16 residues. The CDR3 protein is CASSFPAELATDTQYF. The full variable domain, with the rest looked up from reference TRBV28 and TRBJ2-3, is DVKVTQSSRYLVKRTGEKVFLECVQDMDHENMFWYRQDPGLGLRLIYFSYDVKMKEKGDIPEGYSVSREKKERFSLILESASTNQTSMYLCASSFPAELATDTQYFGPGTRLTVL.

The chain links TRBV7-6 to TRBJ1-1. There are 13 residues in the CDR3. The germline CDR1 and CDR2 sequences are SGHVS and FNYEAQ. The CDR3 loop reads CASSSAARTEAFF. The full variable domain, rest sourced from reference TRBV7-6 and TRBJ1-1, is GAGVSQSPRYKVTKRGQDVALRCDPISGHVSLYWYRQALGQGPEFLTYFNYEAQQDKSGLPNDRFSAERPEGSISTLTIQRTEQRDSAMYRCASSSAARTEAFFGQGTRLTVV.

The rearrangement uses TRBV5-1 and TRBJ1-1; with no DNA, the TCRdb D assignment of TRBD1 cannot be verified. Germline V CDR1 and CDR2: SGHRS, YFSETQ. The CDR3 has 14 amino acids. Here the CDR3 reads CASIRDNTNTEAFF. The whole variable domain, remainder taken from reference TRBV5-1 and TRBJ1-1, is KAGVTQTPRYLIKTRGQQVTLSCSPISGHRSVSWYQQTPGQGLQFLFEYFSETQRNKGNFPGRFSGRQFSNSRSEMNVSTLELGDSALYLCASIRDNTNTEAFFGQGTRLTVV.

J is TRBJ1-1 and V is TRBV6-1; there is no DNA to check the TCRdb D call of TRBD1. The V gene's germline CDR1 is MNHNS and CDR2 SASEGT. The CDR3 sequence is 15 residues long. CDR3 sequence reads: CASIQKQGAGVEAFF.

V and J are TRBV6-5 and TRBJ2-5; TCRdb designates TRBD1, a call that cannot be tested without DNA. The CDR3 spans 13 residues. The germline V gene has CDR1 MNHEY and CDR2 SVGAGI. This CDR3 is CASSTDRGETQYF.

This rearrangement joins TRBV7-9 to TRBJ2-2; the D gene TCRdb calls, TRBD1, cannot be checked with no DNA. The length of the CDR3 is 16 residues. The germline gives CDR1 SEHNR, CDR2 FQNEAQ (reference sequence). The CDR3 loop is CASSPPEGSGTGELFF.

The chain carries TRBV12-3 or TRBV12-4 and TRBJ2-7; TCRdb names TRBD1, which stays unverified in the absence of DNA. This CDR3 is 14 amino acids long. The CDR3 sequence: CASSFHHRGYEQYF.

This sequence joins TRBV7-2 and TRBJ2-7. The CDR3 extends over 13 amino acids. Germline loops: CDR1 SGHTA, CDR2 FQGNSA. The CDR3 loop is CASSGGGYYEQYF.

The CDR3 loop is CASSQVGGSGANVLTF. The chain uses TRBV4-1 and TRBJ2-6; TCRdb designates TRBD1, a call that cannot be tested without DNA. Per germline, CDR1 MGHRA and CDR2 YSYEKL. This CDR3 contains 16 residues.

This chain links TRBV5-1 with TRBJ1-2; TCRdb reports TRBD1, a call that lacks DNA to check it against. This CDR3 is built from 14 residues. The germline CDR1 and CDR2 sequences are SGHRS and YFSETQ. The CDR3 protein is CASRMGQVNYGYTF.

The rearrangement uses TRBV5-4 and TRBJ2-2; TCRdb indicates TRBD1, and absent DNA this call remains unverified. Germline V gene data show CDR1 as SGHNT and CDR2 as YYREEE (reference sequence). CDR3 length equals 15 residues. The CDR3 loop reads CASRDRILDTGELFF.

The V gene is TRBV27, the J gene TRBJ2-7; TCRdb indicates TRBD2, and absent DNA this call remains unverified. Germline V gives CDR1 MNHEY, CDR2 SMNVEV (reference sequence). There are 15 residues in the CDR3. CDR3 sequence: CASSPGLAPSYEQYF.

This chain connects TRBV20-1 to TRBJ2-2; TCRdb outputs TRBD1, but without DNA this stays unchecked. The length of the CDR3 is 13 residues. Germline V lookup: CDR1 DFQATT, CDR2 SNEGSKA (reference sequence). The CDR3 loop is CSAASPNTGELFF.

The V gene is TRBV29-1, the J gene TRBJ2-3; TCRdb gives TRBD2 as the D gene, but with no DNA this cannot be confirmed. In germline, CDR1 is SQVTM, CDR2 ANQGSEA. This CDR3 has 14 residues. The CDR3 is CSGGTTLSTDTQYF.

The rearrangement uses TRBV18 and TRBJ2-7; TCRdb's assignment of TRBD1 cannot be checked, as there is no DNA. Germline V gene lookup returns CDR1 KGHSH and CDR2 LQKENI. CDR3 length equals 14 residues. CDR3 residues: CASSKGDRGHEQYF.

The chain links TRBV5-5 to TRBJ2-7. Germline V gene lookup returns CDR1 SGHKS and CDR2 YYEKEE (reference sequence). This CDR3 comprises 15 residues. The CDR3 loop reads CASSLAVLVSYEQYF.

The J gene is TRBJ2-3, the V gene TRBV7-2; checking the TCRdb D call of TRBD2 is not possible without DNA. Germline V gives CDR1 SGHTA, CDR2 FQGNSA. The CDR3 covers 14 residues. CDR3: CASSLFSGTDTQYF.